This passage covers 26 T cell receptor beta chains from one sample sequenced in a study of glioma-infiltrating T cells after dendritic cell vaccination. Time point in this sample: after dendritic cell vaccination, including at tumor progression/relapse. Libraries were prepared by immunoSEQ multiplex PCR; TCRdb keeps only in-frame clonotypes and omits some of them. The data hold some 90,000 clones, with more than 80% observed a single time. Specimen: blood, collected after dendritic cell vaccination. These receptors came from a human donor with glioblastoma.

This sequence joins TRBV5-4 and TRBJ2-1; 7 nucleotides match TRBD2. Germline trimming cut 5 bases from V and 6 bases from J; bases unmatched to any gene: 8. This CDR3 spans 14 amino acids. CDR1 and CDR2 from the germline V gene are SGHNT and YYREEE (reference sequence). Here the CDR3 reads CASRTSGAVNEQFF. In DNA form, the CDR3 reads TGTGCCAGCAGAACCAGCGGGGCCGTCAATGAGCAGTTCTTC.

The gene calls are TRBV5-5 and TRBJ1-2; D is ambiguous. Per germline, CDR1 SGHKS and CDR2 YYEKEE (reference sequence). CDR3 length: 12 amino acids. V was trimmed by 4 bases and J by 4 bases, leaving 8 bases between them. The CDR3 sequence is CASSIELYGYTF. CDR3 coding DNA: TGTGCCAGCAGCATCGAGCTCTATGGCTACACCTTC.

V and J are TRBV6-5 and TRBJ2-5; D call uncertain. The CDR3 sequence is 11 residues long. V gave up 7 bases and J gave up 7 bases, with 10 bases separating them. The V gene's germline CDR1 is MNHEY and CDR2 SVGAGI. The CDR3 loop is CASTVRGTQYF. The CDR3 DNA follows: TGTGCCAGCACCGTACGCGGGACCCAGTACTTC.

V and J are TRBV5-1 and TRBJ2-1; 7 nucleotides line up with TRBD2. CDR3 length: 16 residues. The germline V gene encodes CDR1 SGHRS and CDR2 YFSETQ. V lost 0 bases and J lost 0; bases outside the gene matches: 3. The CDR3 DNA follows: TGCGCCAGCAGCTTGGGAGCGGGACCCTCCTACAATGAGCAGTTCTTC. This translates into CASSLGAGPSYNEQFF.

The genes are TRBV5-4 and TRBJ1-1; no definite D call. The germline V and J ends were trimmed by 0 bases and 2 bases, with 5 bases remaining between them. Germline V gene lookup returns CDR1 SGHNT and CDR2 YYREEE (reference sequence). The CDR3 loop spans 13 amino acids. CDR3 nucleotide sequence: TGTGCCAGCAGCTTGGACAGAAACACTGAAGCTTTCTTT. This sequence encodes CASSLDRNTEAFF.

This clone was counted a few times. This chain uses TRBV2 with TRBJ1-1; 9 bases agree with TRBD1. V lost 8 bases and J lost 0; bases outside the gene matches: 10. The CDR3 covers 16 residues. Germline V gene sequence: CDR1 SNHLY, CDR2 FYNNEI. The CDR3 coding sequence is TGTGCCAGCTACGGATCCGGGACAGGGATGAACACTGAAGCTTTCTTT. This translates into CASYGSGTGMNTEAFF.

The chain is built from TRBV5-4 and TRBJ1-5; 7 nucleotides match TRBD1. Looked up from germline, CDR1 is SGHNT and CDR2 is YYREEE (reference sequence). V lost 4 bases and J lost 2; bases outside the gene matches: 3. The CDR3 extends over 14 amino acids. The chain's CDR3 is CASSPGQGNQPQHF. DNA for the CDR3: TGTGCCAGCAGCCCCGGACAGGGCAATCAGCCCCAGCATTTT.

This sequence joins TRBV5-1 and TRBJ2-7; 10 nucleotides align to TRBD2. The CDR3 has 16 residues. Germline CDR1 reads SGHRS; CDR2 reads YFSETQ. V lost 4 bases to trimming and J lost 1 base; unmatched junction nucleotides: 8. The CDR3 sequence: CASSLGSGGTSYEQYF. DNA of the CDR3: TGCGCCAGCAGCCTCGGTAGCGGGGGGACTTCCTACGAGCAGTACTTC.

This clone was counted only a few times. The V gene is TRBV18, the J gene TRBJ2-7, with 9 positions matching TRBD1. The V segment lost 4 bases and the J segment 6 bases; nucleotides outside the gene matches: 13. Germline CDR1 is KGHSH and CDR2 is LQKENI. The CDR3 has 16 residues. Here the CDR3 reads CASSLFRTGEHGEQYF. CDR3 sequence (DNA): TGTGCCAGCTCACTATTCAGGACAGGGGAGCATGGCGAGCAGTACTTC. Full variable domain (missing parts from reference TRBV18 and TRBJ2-7): NAGVMQNPRHLVRRRGQEARLRCSPMKGHSHVYWYRQLPEEGLKFMVYLQKENIIDESGMPKERFSAEFPKEGPSILRIQQVVRGDSAAYFCASSLFRTGEHGEQYFGPGTRLTVT.

The genes are TRBV6-1 and TRBJ2-6; possible D gene TRBD1, 6 bases. This CDR3 contains 17 residues. Germline V gene lookup returns CDR1 MNHNS and CDR2 SASEGT. The V gene lost 4 bases and the J gene lost 3 bases, with 16 bases spanning the gap. CDR3 nucleotide sequence: TGTGCCAGCAGTGGGGGGACACCTCGCGATGGGGCCAACGTCCTGACTTTC. Translating gives CASSGGTPRDGANVLTF.

The rearrangement links TRBV7-8 to TRBJ1-2, with a possible D match to TRBD1 (5 bases). This CDR3 has 14 amino acids. Germline lookup yields CDR1 SGHVS and CDR2 FQNEAQ. V was clipped by 4 bases and J by 4 bases, with 13 bases between them. CDR3 sequence: CASSSQGEVYGYTF. CDR3 DNA sequence: TGTGCCAGCAGCTCCCAAGGGGAGGTCTATGGCTACACCTTC. The full variable domain, with the rest looked up from reference TRBV7-8 and TRBJ1-2, is GAGVSQSPRYKVAKRGQDVALRCDPISGHVSLFWYQQALGQGPEFLTYFQNEAQLDKSGLPSDRFFAERPEGSVSTLKIQRTQQEDSAVYLCASSSQGEVYGYTFGSGTRLTVV.

V gene TRBV19 combines with J gene TRBJ1-5; 8 bases line up with TRBD1. Germline V gives CDR1 LNHDA, CDR2 SQIVND (reference sequence). The CDR3 runs to 16 residues. Trimming removed 3 bases from V and 5 bases from J; junction bases left unmatched: 9. CDR3 nucleotides: TGTGCCAGTAGTATGTACGGGACAGGTGATGATCAGCCCCAGCATTTT. Translating it yields CASSMYGTGDDQPQHF.

The chain links TRBV7-7 to TRBJ2-2; TRBD1 is a possible D gene (5 bases). The CDR3 has 13 residues. Germline-derived CDR1 and CDR2 are SSHAT and FNYEAQ (reference sequence). Trimming removed 4 bases from V and 6 bases from J, with 9 bases in between. The CDR3: CASSSQGAGELFF. The CDR3, as DNA: TGTGCCAGCAGCTCGCAGGGTGCCGGGGAGCTGTTTTTT.

CDR3 nucleotide sequence: TGTGCCAGCAGCTTACGGGGTAGGGTCACAGATACGCAGTATTTT. It translates to CASSLRGRVTDTQYF. V usage is TRBV7-2 and J usage is TRBJ2-3, with a possible D match to TRBD2 (5 bases). V was cut by 2 bases and J by 2 bases, with 11 bases left in between. The CDR3 is made up of 15 amino acids. Germline CDR1 SGHTA, CDR2 FQGNSA.

The V and J genes are TRBV2 and TRBJ2-3, with 13 bases aligning to TRBD2. Germline loops: CDR1 SNHLY, CDR2 FYNNEI. With 4 bases clipped from V and 5 bases from J, the junction kept 3 bases outside the gene matches. This CDR3 contains 15 residues. As DNA, the CDR3 is TGTGCCAGCAGTGGACTAGCGGGAGGTGGAGATACGCAGTATTTT. Its translation is CASSGLAGGGDTQYF.

V and J are TRBV5-1 and TRBJ2-1; tentative D call: TRBD2 (6 bases). V was cut by 1 base and J by 8 bases, with 13 bases left in between. The V gene's germline CDR1 is SGHRS and CDR2 YFSETQ. This CDR3 comprises 14 residues. This CDR3 is CASSLRQGGDEQFF. In DNA form, the CDR3 reads TGCGCCAGCAGCTTGAGGCAGGGAGGCGATGAGCAGTTCTTC. Full variable domain (rest looked up from reference TRBV5-1 and TRBJ2-1): KAGVTQTPRYLIKTRGQQVTLSCSPISGHRSVSWYQQTPGQGLQFLFEYFSETQRNKGNFPGRFSGRQFSNSRSEMNVSTLELGDSALYLCASSLRQGGDEQFFGPGTRLTVL.

This clone has a handful of counts. The chain employs TRBV13 and TRBJ1-1, with 7 bases matching TRBD1. The V gene's germline CDR1 is PRHDT and CDR2 FYEKMQ (reference sequence). V shed 1 base and J 6 bases; nucleotides not matched to a gene: 8. The CDR3 totals 15 residues. The CDR3 DNA sequence: TGTGCCAGCAGCTTAGACGGAGGACAGGTCCCTGAAGCTTTCTTT. Its protein is CASSLDGGQVPEAFF.

The chain is built from TRBV11-3 and TRBJ2-5, with TRBD1 identical over 11 bases. Germline lookup yields CDR1 SGHNT and CDR2 YENEEA. The CDR3 totals 15 residues. After removal of 4 bases from V and 4 bases from J, the junction contained 5 bases not matched to a gene. As DNA, the CDR3 is TGTGCCAGCAGCTCCCGGACAGGGGGCGCAGAGACCCAGTACTTC. It encodes CASSSRTGGAETQYF.

V is TRBV5-4 and J is TRBJ1-2, with 7 nucleotides matching TRBD1. V lost 5 bases to trimming and J lost 4 bases; unmatched junction nucleotides: 8. The CDR3 totals 14 residues. The germline gives CDR1 SGHNT, CDR2 YYREEE (reference sequence). CDR3 sequence reads: CASRVQGGVYGYTF. CDR3 nucleotides: TGTGCCAGCAGAGTACAAGGGGGCGTCTATGGCTACACCTTC.

The chain has TRBV5-4 and TRBJ1-4, with D possibly matching TRBD1 (6 bases). Trimming shortened V by 4 bases and J by 7 bases, and 29 bases separated the two germline ends. CDR1 SGHNT and CDR2 YYREEE come from the germline V gene (reference sequence). The length of the CDR3 is 19 residues. The DNA for the CDR3 is TGTGCCAGCAGCGAAATAGGACAGATGGTACCGGCCGTTGGTGAAAAACTGTTTTTT. Its translation is CASSEIGQMVPAVGEKLFF.

V is TRBV29-1 and J is TRBJ1-1; TRBD1 matches 7 bases. The CDR3 contains 13 residues. Germline lookup yields CDR1 SQVTM and CDR2 ANQGSEA. Losses at the gene ends were 7 bases for V and 0 bases for J; bases not matched to a gene: 5. This CDR3 is CSAPGQMNTEAFF. In DNA, the CDR3 is TGCAGCGCTCCGGGACAGATGAACACTGAAGCTTTCTTT. Drawing the rest from reference TRBV29-1 and TRBJ1-1, the complete variable domain is SAVISQKPSRDICQRGTSLTIQCQVDSQVTMMFWYRQQPGQSLTLIATANQGSEATYESGFVIDKFPISRPNLTFSTLTVSNMSPEDSSIYLCSAPGQMNTEAFFGQGTRLTVV.

The chain recombines TRBV7-8 with TRBJ2-3; D is ambiguous. Between the trimmed V and J ends, which lost 4 bases and 6 bases, there was a span of 11 bases. CDR1 and CDR2 from the germline V gene are SGHVS and FQNEAQ. This CDR3 is built from 13 residues. CDR3 nucleotide sequence: TGTGCCAGCAGCTACTTAGCAGCTGATACGCAGTATTTT. This translates into CASSYLAADTQYF. Looking up the rest from reference TRBV7-8 and TRBJ2-3 gives the full variable domain: GAGVSQSPRYKVAKRGQDVALRCDPISGHVSLFWYQQALGQGPEFLTYFQNEAQLDKSGLPSDRFFAERPEGSVSTLKIQRTQQEDSAVYLCASSYLAADTQYFGPGTRLTVL.

This chain joins TRBV6-6 and TRBJ2-4, with TRBD1 matching 10 bases. J was trimmed by 5 bases and V by 0 bases; bases with no gene match: 4. Germline V lookup: CDR1 MNHNY, CDR2 SVGAGI (reference sequence). The CDR3 runs to 16 residues. The DNA of the CDR3 is TGTGCCAGCAGTTACTCGGGGACAGGGGACCAAAACATTCAGTACTTC. This codes for CASSYSGTGDQNIQYF.

The sample holds a few counts of this clone. V is TRBV2 and J is TRBJ2-7, with 7 nucleotides matching TRBD1. The germline V gene encodes CDR1 SNHLY and CDR2 FYNNEI. This CDR3 has 14 amino acids. Trimming cost V 6 bases and J 0 bases; bases outside gene matches: 5. CDR3 loop: CASRIRDSSYEQYV. The CDR3 coding sequence is TGTGCCAGCAGGATCCGGGACAGCTCCTACGAGCAGTACGTC.

V and J are TRBV6-5 and TRBJ2-2, with D perhaps matching TRBD1 (6 bases). V was pared by 8 bases and J by 2 bases, with 12 bases between. Per the germline V gene, CDR1 is MNHEY and CDR2 is SVGAGI. This CDR3 is built from 14 residues. The CDR3 spells CASGGGPNTGELFF. The CDR3 coding sequence is TGTGCCAGCGGTGGGGGCCCTAACACCGGGGAGCTGTTTTTT.

This sequence joins TRBV6-1 and TRBJ1-1, with D maybe TRBD1 (5 bases). The CDR3 extends over 15 amino acids. Germline values: CDR1 MNHNS, CDR2 SASEGT. The V end lost 6 bases, the J end lost 3 bases, and 17 bases lay between the germline ends. The CDR3 protein is CASSTFGRADTEAFF. The CDR3 nucleotides are TGTGCCAGCAGCACCTTCGGCAGGGCCGACACTGAAGCTTTCTTT.